This T cell receptor beta chain was recorded in a study of regulatory T cells in long-lasting Graves disease. Combining iRepertoire HTBI primers with Arm-PCR of CDR3 regions, the authors built TCR beta libraries. MiXCR, applied by TCRdb to the multiplex PCR reads, yields one record per CDR3 protein. The sample has 400,000 to 450,000 distinct CDR3 sequences; around 14% are singletons. Time point: newly diagnosed GD, antithyroid drugs for less than 3 months. Extracted PBMC RNA gave rise to the TCR library. This clonotype was seen many times. Trimming removed 0 bases from V and 10 bases from J, with 14 bases in between. This CDR3 contains 14 residues. Per the germline V gene, CDR1 is SGHDT and CDR2 is YYEEEE. These same data were also listed under a study on T cells in Graves' hyperthyroidism and ophthalmopathy. That paper states: RT-PCR in the first round (using the HTBI primer set) targeted the TCR CDR3. Blood also contained most expanded thyroid clonotypes above 0.001.

The sequences come from peripheral blood mononuclear cells (PBMCs), collected at new diagnosis, from a patient treated with antithyroid drugs. The TCR sequence derives from a woman under 40 with Graves disease. This chain connects TRBV5-6 to TRBJ2-1; weak D call: TRBD2 (6 bases). CDR3: CASSLGSGWGEQFF. The CDR3 coding sequence is TGTGCCAGCAGCTTGGGTAGCGGATGGGGGGAGCAGTTCTTC.